This record looks at one T cell receptor (beta chain) sequence and its context. The data derive from a study of cytomegalovirus exposure and HLA in healthy donors. Unmatched junction bases numbered 5, after V lost 1 base and J lost 5 bases. This CDR3 spans 15 amino acids. From germline, CDR1 is SGHAT and CDR2 FQNNGV. Vbeta (60) and Jbeta (13) primers were used in the PCR. Only in-frame clones appear in the TCRdb table, and some are missing; sequencing was by immunoSEQ multiplex PCR. Here the sample spans 55,000 to 70,000 clones, 80% being singletons. Input material: PBMCs. The chain employs TRBV11-2 and TRBJ2-3; 8 positions agree with TRBD2. The receptor was isolated from a woman in her forties in good health and CMV-seronegative. The CDR3 DNA reads as TGTGCCAGCAGCTTAGCCGGGGGGGGTCAAGATACGCAGTATTTT. It yields the protein CASSLAGGGQDTQYF.